These 18 T cell receptor beta chains share one sample of origin, sequenced in a study of blood T cell repertoires in COVID-19. Some clones are missing from TCRdb's copy, which holds only in-frame ones; the method was immunoSEQ multiplex PCR. The table lists around 150,000 clones, 75% to 90% of them singletons. Sequencing used peripheral blood. These receptors all come from a man in his 70s with acute or convalescent COVID-19.

The chain carries TRBV7-8 and TRBJ1-4, with D uncertain. Trimming pared 0 bases from V and 3 bases from J, leaving 11 bases between. The V gene's germline CDR1 is SGHVS and CDR2 FQNEAQ. The CDR3 sequence is 16 residues long. The CDR3 loop reads CASSLALPESNEKLFF. DNA for the CDR3: TGTGCCAGCAGCTTAGCGCTTCCCGAGTCTAATGAAAAACTGTTTTTT.

The chain combines TRBV11-1 with TRBJ2-1, with 8 bases lining up with TRBD1. Trimming took 4 bases from V and 13 from J; bases not matched to a gene: 6. In germline, CDR1 is SGHAT, CDR2 FQDESV (reference sequence). This CDR3 is 12 amino acids long. As DNA, the CDR3 is TGTGCCAGCAGCTACCAGACAGGGGAACAGTTCTTC. It codes for CASSYQTGEQFF.

V and J are TRBV5-1 and TRBJ2-3; 9 bases are shared with TRBD2. V shed 0 bases, J shed 1 base, and the junction held 3 bases outside the gene matches. The CDR3 length is 16 residues. Germline CDR1 reads SGHRS; CDR2 reads YFSETQ. CDR3 DNA: TGCGCCAGCAGCTTGGATCCTAGCGGGGGCACAGATACGCAGTATTTT. Translated: CASSLDPSGGTDTQYF. The whole variable domain, filled in from reference TRBV5-1 and TRBJ2-3, reads KAGVTQTPRYLIKTRGQQVTLSCSPISGHRSVSWYQQTPGQGLQFLFEYFSETQRNKGNFPGRFSGRQFSNSRSEMNVSTLELGDSALYLCASSLDPSGGTDTQYFGPGTRLTVL.

The rearrangement uses TRBV29-1 and TRBJ1-2; D is perhaps TRBD1 (6 bases). V lost 2 bases and J 4 bases, leaving 17 bases between the germline ends. The germline gives CDR1 SQVTM, CDR2 ANQGSEA. The CDR3 runs 15 residues. CDR3 loop: CSVELGAKGPYGYTF. CDR3 DNA: TGCAGCGTTGAACTGGGGGCGAAGGGGCCCTATGGCTACACCTTC.

This chain connects TRBV19 to TRBJ1-5, with a possible D match to TRBD1 (5 bases). Trimming took off 0 bases at V and 7 bases at J, with 25 bases between the two ends. The CDR3 length is 19 residues. CDR1 and CDR2 from the germline V gene are LNHDA and SQIVND (reference sequence). In DNA form, the CDR3 reads TGTGCCAGTAGTATAGATTCAGATGGGGTTGGCAGGGCCAGACAGCCCCAGCATTTT. Translating it yields CASSIDSDGVGRARQPQHF. The full variable domain, its missing parts supplied by reference TRBV19 and TRBJ1-5, is DGGITQSPKYLFRKEGQNVTLSCEQNLNHDAMYWYRQDPGQGLRLIYYSQIVNDFQKGDIAEGYSVSREKKESFPLTVTSAQKNPTAFYLCASSIDSDGVGRARQPQHFGDGTRLSIL.

The V gene is TRBV19, the J gene TRBJ1-5; TRBD1 matches at 7 bases. V dropped 4 bases and J dropped 3; count of bases not matched to a gene: 6. CDR1 and CDR2 from the germline V gene are LNHDA and SQIVND (reference sequence). CDR3 length equals 15 residues. The chain's CDR3 is CASSKDREDNQPQHF. In DNA, the CDR3 is TGTGCCAGTAGTAAAGACAGGGAGGACAATCAGCCCCAGCATTTT.

The CDR3 loop reads CASSPQRGGVGETQYF. CDR3 bases: TGTGCCAGCAGCCCCCAGCGGGGGGGAGTTGGGGAGACCCAGTACTTC. The genes are TRBV3-1 (or the pseudogene TRBV3-2) and TRBJ2-5; 10 nucleotides align to TRBD2. The CDR3 runs 16 residues. Germline-derived CDR1 and CDR2 are LGHDT and YNNKEL (reference sequence). V dropped 4 bases and J dropped 5; count of bases not matched to a gene: 10.

The sample holds one count of this clone. The V and J genes are TRBV2 and TRBJ1-5; TRBD1 agrees at 8 bases. The CDR3 spans 15 residues. Germline CDR1 SNHLY, CDR2 FYNNEI. V lost 1 base, J lost 2 bases, and 1 base stayed unmatched. DNA for the CDR3: TGTGCCAGCAGTGAAGGGACAGGGCGCAATCAGCCCCAGCATTTT. Amino acid sequence: CASSEGTGRNQPQHF.

The sample holds one count of this clone. This chain uses TRBV14 with TRBJ1-2; TRBD1 matches at 9 bases. Germline V gene lookup returns CDR1 SGHDN and CDR2 FVKESK. The CDR3 contains 15 residues. The V gene end was trimmed by 3 bases and the J gene end by 6 bases; junction bases not matched to a gene: 8. CDR3 protein: CASSQLGQGEDGYTF. DNA for the CDR3: TGTGCCAGCAGCCAGCTGGGACAGGGAGAGGATGGCTACACCTTC.

The gene calls are TRBV6-6 and TRBJ1-1; 11 nucleotides line up with TRBD1. This CDR3 contains 15 residues. Trimming removed 6 bases from V and 7 bases from J; junction bases left unmatched: 10. The germline V gene has CDR1 MNHNY and CDR2 SVGAGI (reference sequence). This CDR3 reads CASRPPGTGGHEAFF. Written as DNA, the CDR3 is TGTGCCAGCAGACCCCCCGGGACAGGGGGGCATGAAGCTTTCTTT.

This chain joins TRBV6-1 and TRBJ1-3; D is uncertain. The germline V and J ends were trimmed by 1 base and 0 bases, with 7 bases remaining between them. The germline CDR1 and CDR2 sequences are MNHNS and SASEGT. The CDR3 spans 15 residues. In nucleotides, the CDR3 is TGTGCCAGCAGTGAAGGGCTGATCTCTGGAAACACCATATATTTT. As protein: CASSEGLISGNTIYF.

J is TRBJ2-1 and V is TRBV27; the match to TRBD1 covers 9 bases. The trim removed 6 bases at V and 3 bases at J, leaving 6 bases unmatched. CDR1 MNHEY and CDR2 SMNVEV come from the germline V gene (reference sequence). CDR3 length: 15 residues. DNA of the CDR3: TGTGCCAGCAGCCCACAGGGGGCAAACTACAATGAGCAGTTCTTC. Translating gives CASSPQGANYNEQFF.

The table lists this clone with a count of one. This chain uses TRBV28 with TRBJ1-2; D is uncertain. Per germline, CDR1 MDHEN and CDR2 SYDVKM. The V end lost 7 bases, the J end lost 8 bases, and 23 bases lay between the germline ends. This CDR3 is 15 amino acids long. The DNA of the CDR3 is TGTGCCAGCACCTCCCGCGGGGTTGTTACTGGGGGCTACACCTTC. It translates to CASTSRGVVTGGYTF.

The chain is built from TRBV6-5 and TRBJ2-7; D possibly corresponds to TRBD2 (7 bases). This CDR3 has 14 residues. Trimming left V 5 bases short and J 4 bases short, with 15 bases between. Germline CDR1 and CDR2: MNHEY and SVGAGI. The CDR3 loop reads CASSLEGGLYEQYF. Written as DNA, the CDR3 is TGTGCCAGCAGTCTCGAGGGGGGGTTATACGAGCAGTACTTC.

This clone was observed once. This chain connects TRBV6-2 or TRBV6-3 to TRBJ2-5, with TRBD2 matching over 10 bases. The V gene's germline CDR1 is MNHEY and CDR2 SVGEGT. The V segment lost 6 bases and the J segment 5 bases; nucleotides outside the gene matches: 9. CDR3 length: 15 amino acids. In DNA, the CDR3 is TGTGCCAGCAGCCAACGGACTAGCGGTCGCGAGACCCAGTACTTC. It specifies CASSQRTSGRETQYF.

This clone is a singleton in its sample. The gene calls are TRBV24-1 and TRBJ2-1; D not resolved. V was cut by 5 bases and J by 0 bases, with 4 bases left in between. Germline lookup yields CDR1 KGHDR and CDR2 SFDVKD. This CDR3 comprises 13 residues. In nucleotides, the CDR3 is TGTGCCACCAGTGCGGGCTCCTACAATGAGCAGTTCTTC. It encodes CATSAGSYNEQFF.

The chain recombines TRBV29-1 with TRBJ2-7; a possible D gene is TRBD1 (5 bases). Trimming pared 5 bases from V and 1 base from J, leaving 15 bases between. This CDR3 comprises 14 residues. The V gene's germline CDR1 is SQVTM and CDR2 ANQGSEA. CDR3 residues: CSVQAGFPSYEQYF. Here the CDR3 DNA reads TGCAGCGTTCAGGCAGGGTTCCCTTCCTACGAGCAGTACTTC.

This chain connects TRBV7-2 to TRBJ2-3, with unresolved D. Per the germline V gene, CDR1 is SGHTA and CDR2 is FQGNSA. The CDR3 is made up of 14 amino acids. V lost 3 bases to trimming and J lost 0 bases, with 7 bases between them. CDR3 DNA: TGTGCCAGCAGCTTGAGACTGAGCACAGATACGCAGTATTTT. Its translation is CASSLRLSTDTQYF.